The rows below give T cell receptor beta chains drawn from one sample of a study of shared clonotypes between healthy human individuals. The table came from immunoSEQ multiplex PCR; TCRdb's copy has only in-frame clones and leaves some out. The sample shows 1,500,000 or so clones, 98% to 99% of them seen only once. Sequencing input: naive CD4+ T cells sorted from blood. These receptors came from a man in his thirties or forties in good health. The CDR3 runs from the conserved cysteine through the conserved F or W. D genes are given only for firm matches. Clone sizes are given selectively: once, few, many, or a class where the clone is expanded.

clone size: .
V gene: TRBV6-4
J gene: TRBJ2-1
D gene: TRBD1
CDR3 DNA: TGTGCCAGCAGCCTTCGGGACAGAGCTAATAATGAGCAGTTCTTC
CDR3 protein: CASSLRDRANNEQFF

clone size: .
V gene: TRBV6-6
J gene: TRBJ1-5
D gene: .
CDR3 DNA: TGTGCCAGCAGTTACTTCAGTGATCAGCCCCAGCATTTT
CDR3 protein: CASSYFSDQPQHF

clone size: .
V gene: TRBV6-5
J gene: TRBJ1-1
D gene: .
CDR3 DNA: TGTGCCAGCAGTTACCTTGGGGTGAACACTGAAGCTTTCTTT
CDR3 protein: CASSYLGVNTEAFF

clone size: .
V gene: TRBV6-5
J gene: TRBJ1-2
D gene: TRBD1
CDR3 DNA: TGTGCCAGCAAGTGGGACAGGGGTTCAAGGGGCTACACCTTC
CDR3 protein: CASKWDRGSRGYTF

clone size: .
V gene: TRBV15
J gene: TRBJ2-7
D gene: TRBD1
CDR3 DNA: TGTGCCACCAGCCGGGGACAGGGTATCCACGAGCAGTACTTC
CDR3 protein: CATSRGQGIHEQYF

clone size: .
V gene: TRBV27
J gene: TRBJ2-1
D gene: .
CDR3 DNA: TGTGCCAGCAGGCCGCGGGGAAGCTCCTACAATGAGCAGTTCTTC
CDR3 protein: CASRPRGSSYNEQFF

clone size: .
V gene: TRBV29-1
J gene: TRBJ2-5
D gene: .
CDR3 DNA: TGCAGCGTTATGGGGGCAAACAACGCCGCGCATGGGACCCAGTACTTC
CDR3 protein: CSVMGANNAAHGTQYF

clone size: .
V gene: TRBV18
J gene: TRBJ2-7
D gene: TRBD2
CDR3 DNA: TGTGCCAGCTCCCAGACCGTTAGCGGGAGGGTCTACGAGCAGTACTTC
CDR3 protein: CASSQTVSGRVYEQYF

clone size: .
V gene: TRBV7-9
J gene: TRBJ2-7
D gene: TRBD1
CDR3 DNA: TGTGCCAGCAGGACCGGGACAGCTAGCTCCTACGAGCAGTACTTC
CDR3 protein: CASRTGTASSYEQYF

clone size: .
V gene: TRBV11-3
J gene: TRBJ1-1
D gene: .
CDR3 DNA: TGTGCCAGCAGCCACGCTCCGAACACTGAAGCTTTCTTT
CDR3 protein: CASSHAPNTEAFF

clone size: .
V gene: TRBV7-2
J gene: TRBJ1-5
D gene: .
CDR3 DNA: TGTGCCAGCAGCCCAACGAGGCATCAGCCCCAGCATTTT
CDR3 protein: CASSPTRHQPQHF

clone size: once
V gene: TRBV15
J gene: TRBJ2-3
D gene: TRBD2
CDR3 DNA: TGTGCCACCAGCAGCAAGCGGGAGGATCTCCCCCGGGTTTTCACAGATACGCAGTATTTT
CDR3 protein: CATSSKREDLPRVFTDTQYF